This T cell receptor beta chain was found in a study of T cells in Graves' hyperthyroidism and ophthalmopathy. Germline CDR1 SGHRS, CDR2 YFSETQ. CDR3 size: 16 residues. Active moderate-to-severe ophthalmopathy, Clinical Activity Score at least 3, NOSPECS at least 4, under 3 months' duration. PBMCs stemmed from 8.5 to 10 ml fresh peripheral blood. This clonotype came up many times. The antigen remains unidentified. Germline is not matched at one junction end, which may reflect a read error. Amplification yielded TCR beta CDR3 regions, with RNA transcripts as the source. An initial round of RT-PCR targeting the TCR CDR3 relied on the HTBI primer set. Each CDR3 protein is one row after TCRdb ran MiXCR on the multiplex PCR reads. The sample has over 350,000 distinct CDR3 sequences, 11% to 15% seen once; the top ten hold approximately 27%. Points from the study as a whole: The authors' 13 V-J model separated ophthalmopathy from stable hyperthyroidism.

The chain couples TRBV5-1 to TRBJ2-1; 10 bases are a match to TRBD2. This TCR came from a man aged 45-60 years with Graves' ophthalmopathy. Sequenced: blood. The CDR3 DNA reads as TGCGCCAGCAGGTTGGGGGGACTAGCGAGACAAAATGAGCAGTTCTTC. Translated: CASRLGGLARQNEQFF.